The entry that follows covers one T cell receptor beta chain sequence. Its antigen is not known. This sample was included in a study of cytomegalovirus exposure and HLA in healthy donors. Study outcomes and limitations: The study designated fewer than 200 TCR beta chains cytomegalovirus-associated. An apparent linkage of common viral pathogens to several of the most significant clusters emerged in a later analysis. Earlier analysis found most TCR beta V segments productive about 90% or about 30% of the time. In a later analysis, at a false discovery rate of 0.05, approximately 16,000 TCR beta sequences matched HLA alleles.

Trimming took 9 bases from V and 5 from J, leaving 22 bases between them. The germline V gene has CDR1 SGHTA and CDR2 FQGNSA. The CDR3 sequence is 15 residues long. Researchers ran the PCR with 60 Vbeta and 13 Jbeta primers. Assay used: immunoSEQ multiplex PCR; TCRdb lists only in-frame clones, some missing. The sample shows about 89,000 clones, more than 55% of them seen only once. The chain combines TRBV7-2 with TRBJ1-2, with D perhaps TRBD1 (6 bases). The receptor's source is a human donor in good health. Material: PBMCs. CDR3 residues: CASERGRGPVYGYTF. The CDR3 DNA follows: TGTGCCAGTGAGAGAGGGCGGGGGCCCGTATATGGCTACACCTTC.